This T cell receptor beta chain stems from a study of blood T cell repertoires in COVID-19. Study background: In each case, the material was cDNA or gDNA derived from T cells, B-cell-depleted T cells, or PBMCs.

Original analysis: Amplification with reference gene primers provided the estimates of nucleated cell counts. Clones were sequenced by immunoSEQ multiplex PCR, and TCRdb holds only the in-frame ones, with some missing. The DNA was the basis for D and trimming; V, J and clone size are from that table. Of a few hundred thousand clones listed, 80% to 95% are singletons. The CDR3 is 15 amino acids. Unmatched junction bases numbered 8, after V lost 1 base and J lost 3 bases. Looked up from germline, CDR1 is SQVTM and CDR2 is ANQGSEA. In terms of age and location, participants ranged from roughly 18 to 90 years and lived in about two dozen US areas. Grouping used clinical history reported by participants in a survey and questionnaire.

The sequenced sample consisted of PBMCs or T cells enriched from blood (not recorded which). The V call is TRBV29-1, the J call TRBJ2-7; 8 positions agree with TRBD2. The source is a man between 18 and 35 years old who had recovered from COVID-19. CDR3 protein: CSVEGRGREGYEQYF. The CDR3 bases are TGCAGCGTTGAAGGGAGAGGACGGGAGGGCTACGAGCAGTACTTC.